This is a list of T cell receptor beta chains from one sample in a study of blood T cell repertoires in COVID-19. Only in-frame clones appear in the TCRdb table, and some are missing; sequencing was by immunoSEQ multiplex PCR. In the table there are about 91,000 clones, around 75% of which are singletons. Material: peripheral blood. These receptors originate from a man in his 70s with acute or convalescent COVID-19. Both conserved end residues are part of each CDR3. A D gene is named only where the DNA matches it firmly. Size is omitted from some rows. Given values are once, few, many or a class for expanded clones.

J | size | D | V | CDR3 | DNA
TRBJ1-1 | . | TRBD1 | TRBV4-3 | CASSQVSGGYTEAFF | TGCGCCAGCAGCCAAGTGTCAGGGGGGTACACTGAAGCTTTCTTT
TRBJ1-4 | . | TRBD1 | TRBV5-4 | CASSGQGNEKLFF | TGTGCCAGCAGCGGACAGGGGAATGAAAAACTGTTTTTT
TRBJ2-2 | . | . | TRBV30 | CAWRDSNTGELFF | TGTGCCTGGAGGGACTCTAACACCGGGGAGCTGTTTTTT
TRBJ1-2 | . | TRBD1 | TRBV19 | CASSSTTGLSGYTF | TGTGCCAGTAGTAGCACGACAGGGCTCAGCGGCTACACCTTC
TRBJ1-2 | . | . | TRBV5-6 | CASSLSTDGIGNGYTF | TGTGCCAGCAGCTTGTCGACAGACGGTATTGGGAATGGCTACACCTTC
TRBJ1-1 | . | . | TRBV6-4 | CASSDQRGTEAFF | TGTGCCAGCAGTGACCAAAGGGGTACTGAAGCTTTCTTT
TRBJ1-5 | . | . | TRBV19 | CASSIYWGDQPQHF | TGTGCCAGTAGTATTTATTGGGGGGATCAGCCCCAGCATTTT
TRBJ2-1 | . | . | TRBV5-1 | CASSRSPGLLRRPYNEQFF | TGCGCCAGCAGCCGCTCCCCTGGGCTTCTTAGGAGGCCCTACAATGAGCAGTTCTTC
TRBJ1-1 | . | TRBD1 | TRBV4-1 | CASSQGLGQGNTEAFF | TGCGCCAGCAGCCAAGGTCTGGGACAGGGTAACACTGAAGCTTTCTTT
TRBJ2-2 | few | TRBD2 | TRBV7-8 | CASSLGGGAGELFF | TGTGCCAGCAGCCTGGGGGGAGGGGCCGGGGAGCTGTTTTTT
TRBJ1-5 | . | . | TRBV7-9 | CASSASGLNQPQHF | TGTGCCAGCAGCGCCTCAGGATTAAATCAGCCCCAGCATTTT
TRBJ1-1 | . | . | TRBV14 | CASSQTQNTEAFF | TGTGCCAGCAGCCAAACTCAGAACACTGAAGCTTTCTTT
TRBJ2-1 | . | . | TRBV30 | CASGSAGWVNEQFF | TGTGCCTCCGGGTCGGCGGGCTGGGTAAATGAGCAGTTCTTC
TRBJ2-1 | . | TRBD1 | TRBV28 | CASSSDREESYNEQFF | TGTGCCAGCAGTTCGGACAGGGAGGAATCCTACAATGAGCAGTTCTTC
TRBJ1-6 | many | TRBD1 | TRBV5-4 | CASSGGTGLFTALHF | TGTGCCAGCAGCGGTGGGACAGGGCTATTCACGGCCCTCCACTTT
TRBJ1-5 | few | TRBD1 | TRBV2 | CASSGQQGAGQPQHF | TGTGCCAGCAGTGGCCAACAGGGGGCCGGTCAGCCCCAGCATTTT
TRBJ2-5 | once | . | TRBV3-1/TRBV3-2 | CASSHYNPKSRETQYF | TGTGCCAGCAGCCATTATAACCCCAAATCTAGAGAGACCCAGTACTTC
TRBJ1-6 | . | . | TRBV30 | CAWSPDPILSSYNSPLHF | TGTGCCTGGAGTCCCGATCCGATCTTGAGCTCCTATAATTCACCCCTCCACTTT
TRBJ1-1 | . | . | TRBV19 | CASSTPGQDAEAFF | TGTGCCAGTAGTACCCCAGGGCAGGACGCTGAAGCTTTCTTT
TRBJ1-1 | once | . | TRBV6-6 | CASSYSRGGTEAFF | TGTGCCAGCAGTTATTCTAGGGGTGGCACTGAAGCTTTCTTT
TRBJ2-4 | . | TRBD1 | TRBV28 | CASSLGTGAQNIQYF | TGTGCCAGCAGTTTAGGGACAGGGGCCCAAAACATTCAGTACTTC
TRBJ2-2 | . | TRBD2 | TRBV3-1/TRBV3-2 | CASSLIAGGYTGELFF | TGTGCCAGCAGCCTCATAGCGGGAGGCTACACCGGGGAGCTGTTTTTT
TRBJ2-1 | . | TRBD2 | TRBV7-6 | CASSLGTSGNRYNEQFF | TGTGCCAGCAGCTTAGGGACTAGCGGGAACCGTTACAATGAGCAGTTCTTC
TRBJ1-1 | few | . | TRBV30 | CAWSATNTEAFF | TGTGCCTGGAGTGCTACGAACACTGAAGCTTTCTTT
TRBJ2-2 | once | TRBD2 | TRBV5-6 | CASSSGLAGASWVTGELFF | TGTGCCAGCAGCTCGGGACTAGCGGGAGCTTCCTGGGTGACCGGGGAGCTGTTTTTT
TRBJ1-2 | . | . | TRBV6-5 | CASSQGQNYGYTF | TGTGCCAGCAGCCAAGGACAGAACTATGGCTACACCTTC
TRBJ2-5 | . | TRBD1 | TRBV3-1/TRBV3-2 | CASSLWTGEVQETQYF | TGTGCCAGCAGCCTTTGGACAGGAGAAGTACAAGAGACCCAGTACTTC
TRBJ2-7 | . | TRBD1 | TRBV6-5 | CASSWDRGEQYF | TGTGCCAGCAGCTGGGACAGGGGCGAGCAGTACTTC